This TCR beta chain was captured in a study of cytomegalovirus exposure and HLA in healthy donors (dated by TCRdb to 2016 to 2017). About the investigation overall: According to a later analysis, the roughly 120 validation repertoires were produced on the same platform as the 666 repertoires of the first cohort. The study aimed to test whether cataloging public T cell receptors could reveal signatures of past pathogen exposure. In addition to the first cohort of approximately 670 subjects, a separate validation cohort of 130 or so different subjects was used. To predict cytomegalovirus infection status, the study combined high-throughput TCR immunosequencing, statistical association of individual TCRs with disease status, and machine learning. Results the study describes overall, beyond this receptor: Cytomegalovirus status was reported to be diagnosed by the classifier with high specificity and sensitivity in both the original and validation cohorts. Across donors, most TCR sequences were observed very rarely, whereas some public TCRs were present in many individuals. The validation cohort had no HLA typing available for a later analysis, so co-occurrence within that cohort was assessed over all 120 or so repertoires. A few of the identified cytomegalovirus-associated TCR beta chains were confirmed in vitro to be specific for cytomegalovirus antigens. It was suggested by the authors that the approach could potentially be generalized to other disease states and immunological phenotypes. Subsequent analysis determined that TCRs grouped into clusters in the first cohort also showed a tendency toward co-occurrence across the 120 or so validation repertoires, and 85% to 95% of cluster scores exceeded 0. In the study, around 150 TCR beta chains were listed as associated with cytomegalovirus.

The library relied on the immunoSEQ multiplex PCR assay. In the original analysis: To diagnose cytomegalovirus status from the catalog of TCR beta chain sequences, a statistical classification framework was built. Here the immuneACCESS table is served through TCRdb, limited to in-frame sequences with V and J called. Missing clones are a known gap in these copies; in checked studies unresolved V genes cover under half, and the rest lacks a known reason. V and J calls and clone size come straight from that table; D and trimming were deduced from the DNA. Here the sample has some 290,000 clones; roughly 87% occur a single time. Roughly 0.88% of the sample comes from the top ten. Donors formed part of the validation cohort, which comprised 120 subjects and was distinct from the first cohort of roughly 600 subjects. This clone has only a few counts. Its antigen target is currently unknown. No base quality information exists; no much larger clone differs at one position.

The CDR3 sequence holds 13 residues, the cysteine and phenylalanine included. CDR3 DNA is the only sequence kept; it has 39 bases, read in frame from the first base. CDR1 and CDR2, per the germline V gene, are MNHEY and SVGAGI. From V the trimming removes 7 bases and from J it removes 2 bases, while the gene matches leave 5 bases of the junction unaccounted for. The receptor was isolated from a man aged 30 to 39 in good health and CMV-seronegative. The V gene is TRBV6-5 and the J gene is TRBJ2-7; TRBD2 aligns with 7 central bases. Sequencing input: PBMCs. The CDR3 protein is CASTSGVTYEQYF. In nucleotide form, the sequence is TGTGCCAGCACCAGCGGGGTCACCTACGAGCAGTACTTC.